Shown below are 9 T cell receptor beta chains from a single sample sequenced in a study of blood T cell repertoires in COVID-19. Only in-frame clones appear in the TCRdb table, and some are missing; sequencing was by immunoSEQ multiplex PCR. In the table there are roughly 50,000 clones, roughly 83% of which are singletons. Sequencing used peripheral blood. The receptors were gathered from a human donor in a cohort sampled during active COVID-19.

The chain links TRBV12-5 to TRBJ2-7; a weak D match, TRBD2 (5 bases). With 5 bases removed from V and 2 bases from J, the gap between germline ends came to 10 bases. This CDR3 has 13 amino acids. In germline, CDR1 is LGHNT, CDR2 FRNRAP. CDR3 sequence reads: CASGPDYPYEQYF. DNA of the CDR3: TGTGCTAGTGGTCCCGACTACCCCTACGAGCAGTACTTC.

The chain joins TRBV10-3 to TRBJ2-2; D remains unclear. The germline gives CDR1 ENHRY, CDR2 SYGVKD. The V and J ends lost 4 bases and 2 bases respectively, with 5 bases between them. The CDR3 has 13 amino acids. This chain's CDR3 is CAISGTNTGELFF. The CDR3 DNA reads as TGTGCCATCAGTGGCACTAACACCGGGGAGCTGTTTTTT.

This clone was counted many times. This chain joins TRBV4-2 and TRBJ2-2; D may be TRBD1 (6 bases). Germline CDR1 LGHNA, CDR2 YNFKEQ. V was trimmed by 4 bases and J by 7 bases, leaving 19 bases between them. The CDR3 is 16 amino acids. The CDR3 nucleotides are TGTGCCAGCAGCCCTATGATACAGGGATACGTCGGGGAGCTGTTTTTT. Translation gives CASSPMIQGYVGELFF.

This clone showed up just once. The chain employs TRBV6-1 and TRBJ1-1, with D perhaps TRBD1 (5 bases). Trimming took 3 bases from V and 1 from J, leaving 6 bases between them. Per germline, CDR1 MNHNS and CDR2 SASEGT. The CDR3 extends over 13 amino acids. Here the CDR3 DNA reads TGTGCCAGCAGTGAGACAGCGAACACTGAAGCTTTCTTT. This gives the protein CASSETANTEAFF.

The chain joins TRBV6-2 or TRBV6-3 to TRBJ1-2; the D is unclear. The V end lost 1 base, the J end lost 5 bases, and 8 bases lay between the germline ends. Germline values: CDR1 MNHEY, CDR2 SVGEGT. The CDR3 runs to 13 residues. In nucleotides, the CDR3 is TGTGCCAGCAGTTACTTGCGAACTTATGGCTACACCTTC. It yields the protein CASSYLRTYGYTF.

The chain links TRBV5-4 to TRBJ2-5, with TRBD2 identical over 7 bases. J was trimmed by 3 bases and V by 1 base; bases with no gene match: 6. The V gene's germline CDR1 is SGHNT and CDR2 YYREEE (reference sequence). The CDR3 has 15 amino acids. The CDR3 is CASSLQASGKETQYF. CDR3 coding DNA: TGTGCCAGCAGCTTGCAGGCTAGCGGAAAAGAGACCCAGTACTTC.

The chain combines TRBV7-9 with TRBJ1-2, with D possibly TRBD1 on 6 matching bases. Trimming left V 5 bases short and J 5 bases short, with 18 bases between. Germline CDR1 reads SEHNR; CDR2 reads FQNEAQ (reference sequence). The length of the CDR3 is 15 residues. Written as DNA, the CDR3 is TGTGCCAGCAGCGATAATACAGGGTTTGGGTATGGCTACACCTTC. This sequence encodes CASSDNTGFGYGYTF.

The V and J genes are TRBV24-1 and TRBJ1-5; no firm D call. Germline V gives CDR1 KGHDR, CDR2 SFDVKD. This CDR3 has 16 residues. V lost 3 bases, J lost 8 bases, and 19 bases lay in between. CDR3: CATSDKYSKPSEPQHF. DNA of the CDR3: TGTGCCACCAGTGATAAATACAGTAAACCCTCCGAGCCCCAGCATTTT.

The genes are TRBV2 and TRBJ1-1; D is unclear. This CDR3 is 12 amino acids long. Germline loops: CDR1 SNHLY, CDR2 FYNNEI. The V and J ends lost 4 bases and 3 bases respectively, with 6 bases between them. The CDR3 sequence is CASSGLDTEAFF. Here the CDR3 DNA reads TGTGCCAGCAGTGGGTTAGACACTGAAGCTTTCTTT.